This T cell receptor (beta chain) derives from a study of cytotoxic CD8 clonotypes in ibrutinib-treated CLL (dated by TCRdb to the early 2020s). Concerning the study at large: In this cohort, some 14 patients were treatment-naive and approximately twelve were relapsed/refractory, while around 17 had unmutated IGHV. Of the 90 or so participants in the trial, roughly 26 had longitudinal samples available. Response samples were obtained after a median of around eleven months of treatment, with a range of about 6 to 40 months. Responses were partial in roughly 25 patients and complete in 2; after median around 65 months follow-up, about 14 stayed in remission and some twelve progressed. Cryopreserved peripheral blood mononuclear cells were collected at three points: before therapy, at response, and at either sustained remission or disease progression. Samples averaged about 260,000 productive templates and just under 95,000 productive rearrangements. Patients were still on ibrutinib when every remission and progressive disease sample was collected.

What the research found in general, with its limitations: At baseline, clonality was higher than in age-matched healthy donors and showed a strong correlation with circulating CD8+ T-cell counts. At ibrutinib response clonality went up, during sustained remission it held steady, and at progression it dropped back toward baseline. Public clonotypes were rare and either contracted or stayed stable during treatment, and the rise in clonality at ibrutinib response reflected the expansion of private clonotypes. Sampling times were not matched between patients in sustained remission and patients whose disease was progressing, and lymph node repertoires were not examined.

Taken with the paper, the label for time point translates to: about 11 months on ibrutinib. For TCR beta library preparation, roughly 2 micrograms of genomic DNA was extracted from cryopreserved PBMCs. Longitudinal blood samples from CLL patients on ibrutinib monotherapy underwent high-throughput TCR beta sequencing. The patients took part in an open-label, single-center phase 2 trial of ibrutinib monotherapy. On a MiSeq, deep resolution sequencing aimed for a depth between 1 in 1 million and 1 in 200,000 T cells, with each clonotype covered 10x on average. The immunoSEQ hsTCRB Kit was used to generate TCR beta libraries. The published analysis was carried out like this. ImmunoSEQ Data Assistant and ImmunoSEQ Analyzer were used for data analysis, and V, D and J genes were assigned according to IMGT definitions. Clonality was computed as one minus normalized Shannon entropy of productive rearrangement frequencies, ranging from 0 to 1. Only overrepresented clonotypes making up at least 0.05% of the repertoire of each patient were included in the public clonotype analysis. Repertoires from 10 to 15 age-matched healthy donors in immuneACCESS were used as clonality controls. TCRdb provides this immuneACCESS table in a form limited to in-frame rearrangements. Some clones are lacking; in checked studies, under half of them reflect an unresolved V gene, and why the rest are absent is not known. V and J calls and clone size are those listed in that table; D and trimming were worked out from the DNA. This sample is represented by some 140,000 clones; 91% of them were singletons. The ten largest clones capture 10% to 11% of the sample.

Note on this clone: Its binding antigen is unknown. No per-base quality is available; no much larger clone lies one base away.

This TCR came from a human donor with chronic lymphocytic leukemia. Sequencing was performed on PBMCs, taken after 12 months of ibrutinib treatment.

The DNA is TGTGCCACCGTGTCAGGGCCTAGCACAGATACGCAGTATTTT. Its protein product is CATVSGPSTDTQYF. The receptor chain draws on TRBV10-3 and TRBJ2-3; the D gene is perhaps TRBD1, on 5 matching bases. CDR1 and CDR2, per the germline V gene, are ENHRY and SYGVKD. The CDR3, cysteine through phenylalanine, is 14 amino acids long. Only the CDR3 DNA stays, 42 bases, in frame from base 1. V lost 10 bases and J lost 0 bases; the stretch between them is 14 bases long.